A selection of T cell receptor beta chains follows, all from one sample in a study of beta chain features in type 1 diabetes. Clones were read by immunoSEQ multiplex PCR, and TCRdb kept only the in-frame ones, dropping some. The sample holds under 300,000 clones, about 25% seen once. Sequencing was done on a sample of central memory CD4+ T cells from blood. The receptors originated from a man aged 30 to 39 in good health. CDR3s include the opening cysteine and the closing phenylalanine or tryptophan.

V,J,CDR3
TRBV6-1,TRBJ2-1,CASSGLTGNEQFF
TRBV7-6,TRBJ2-1,CASSLRQGQSYNEQFF
TRBV5-1,TRBJ1-1,CASRPSGNTEAFF
TRBV30,TRBJ1-4,CAWSIGGYGEKLFF
TRBV2,TRBJ2-7,CASSTEYEQYF
TRBV27,TRBJ2-7,CASSPKGVQGSYEQYF
TRBV7-9,TRBJ2-3,CASSSAGTSGDTQYF
TRBV4-3,TRBJ2-3,CASSQDPRTDTQYF
TRBV30,TRBJ1-3,CAWTPRLGGSGNTIYF
TRBV18,TRBJ2-7,CASSPPGQPYEQYF
TRBV5-1,TRBJ2-5,CASSMGGEETQYF
TRBV5-1,TRBJ2-7,CASSRDRSYYEQYF
TRBV30,TRBJ2-1,CAWSVLRGGNEQFF
TRBV30,TRBJ2-7,CAWRLRGVYEQYF
TRBV7-8,TRBJ2-5,CASSFGGRGETQYF
TRBV7-2,TRBJ2-7,CASSLVGGLSSYEQYF
TRBV5-1,TRBJ2-2,CASSFSSGDTGELFF
TRBV5-6,TRBJ2-3,CASSGLASTDTQYF
TRBV7-6,TRBJ1-6,CASSLDRAPNSPLHF
TRBV29-1,TRBJ2-3,CSVGTDTQYF
TRBV10-3,TRBJ2-7,CAIPYALSGGSGLIYYEQYF
TRBV5-4,TRBJ1-1,CASSPPDRVAEAFF
TRBV9,TRBJ2-2,CASSVDPSGGRTGELFF
TRBV11-2,TRBJ2-3,CASSSQIMSADTQYF
TRBV29-1,TRBJ2-7,CSVSGRDLYEQYF
TRBV5-1,TRBJ2-5,CASSVTGVETQYF
TRBV6-6,TRBJ2-7,CASTRGYEQYF